This is a list of T cell receptor beta chains from one sample in a study of T cell responses to AZD1222 COVID-19 vaccine. Method: immunoSEQ multiplex PCR; TCRdb's copy keeps in-frame clones and lacks some. The sample holds about 97,000 clones, almost 85% seen once. Sequences were derived from peripheral blood, sampled on day 0 of AZD1222 vaccination. The receptors stem from an adult in good health. Each CDR3 is given without its conserved first and last residue. Each record gives: J gene, V gene, CDR3 protein.

>TRBJ2-1|TRBV10-3
AITSGTSVNEQF
>TRBJ1-2|TRBV30
AWSGALGRGYGYT
>TRBJ2-1|TRBV28
ASSWGGSSYNEQF
>TRBJ1-1|TRBV6-5
ASSYGQGTEAF
>TRBJ2-5|TRBV18
ASSLPGLAGEETQY
>TRBJ2-1|TRBV7-2
ASSLFREKGEQF
>TRBJ2-1|TRBV14
ASSQDGLQVAHNEQF
>TRBJ1-4|TRBV7-9
ASSQRLKGATNEKLF
>TRBJ2-3|TRBV15
ATSRATDTQY
>TRBJ2-5|TRBV6-2/TRBV6-3
ASSFRGETQY
>TRBJ1-4|TRBV19
ASTLTTSNEKLF
>TRBJ2-2|TRBV27
ASSRGGVNTGELF
>TRBJ1-2|TRBV3-1/TRBV3-2
ASSRGQTNYGYT